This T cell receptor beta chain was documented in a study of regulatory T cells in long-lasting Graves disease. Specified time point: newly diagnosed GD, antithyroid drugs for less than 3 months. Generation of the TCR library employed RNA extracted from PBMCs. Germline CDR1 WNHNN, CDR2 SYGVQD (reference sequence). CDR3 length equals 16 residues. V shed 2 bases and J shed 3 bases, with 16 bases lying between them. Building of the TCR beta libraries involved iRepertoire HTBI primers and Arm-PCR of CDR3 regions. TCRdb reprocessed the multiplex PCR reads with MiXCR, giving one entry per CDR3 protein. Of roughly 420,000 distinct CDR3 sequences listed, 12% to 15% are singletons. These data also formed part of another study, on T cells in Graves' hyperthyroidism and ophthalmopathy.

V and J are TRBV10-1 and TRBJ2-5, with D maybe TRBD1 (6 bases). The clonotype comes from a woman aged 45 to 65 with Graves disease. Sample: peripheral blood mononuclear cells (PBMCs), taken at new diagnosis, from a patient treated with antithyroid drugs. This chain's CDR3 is CASSEPLQGTKETQYF. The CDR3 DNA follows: TGCGCCAGCAGTGAGCCACTACAGGGAACAAAAGAGACCCAGTACTTC.